The clone carrying this TCR beta chain was seen many times. RNA transcripts were the template, and TCR beta CDR3 regions were amplified from them. Second-round multiplex PCR came after a first-round RT-PCR that employed HTBI primers. TCRdb reprocessed the multiplex PCR reads with MiXCR, giving one entry per CDR3 protein. The table lists about 660,000 distinct CDR3 sequences, roughly 39% of them singletons. The CDR3 is 12 amino acids. The ends were cut back, 12 bases at V and 2 bases at J, with 12 bases in the middle. Germline loops: CDR1 KGHDR, CDR2 SFDVKD. The authors used Ficoll-Paque density gradient centrifugation to separate PBMCs. The input was around 10 ml of fresh peripheral blood. This sample is part of a study of Graves' ophthalmopathy and Graves' hyperthyroidism.

V is TRBV24-1 and J is TRBJ2-5; possibly TRBD2 for D (5 bases). The receptor was derived from an adult man with Graves' ophthalmopathy. The sequenced material came from peripheral blood. In nucleotides, the CDR3 is TGTGCCCTCAGAGGCGGGCAAGAGACCCAGTACTTC. Translation gives CALRGGQETQYF.